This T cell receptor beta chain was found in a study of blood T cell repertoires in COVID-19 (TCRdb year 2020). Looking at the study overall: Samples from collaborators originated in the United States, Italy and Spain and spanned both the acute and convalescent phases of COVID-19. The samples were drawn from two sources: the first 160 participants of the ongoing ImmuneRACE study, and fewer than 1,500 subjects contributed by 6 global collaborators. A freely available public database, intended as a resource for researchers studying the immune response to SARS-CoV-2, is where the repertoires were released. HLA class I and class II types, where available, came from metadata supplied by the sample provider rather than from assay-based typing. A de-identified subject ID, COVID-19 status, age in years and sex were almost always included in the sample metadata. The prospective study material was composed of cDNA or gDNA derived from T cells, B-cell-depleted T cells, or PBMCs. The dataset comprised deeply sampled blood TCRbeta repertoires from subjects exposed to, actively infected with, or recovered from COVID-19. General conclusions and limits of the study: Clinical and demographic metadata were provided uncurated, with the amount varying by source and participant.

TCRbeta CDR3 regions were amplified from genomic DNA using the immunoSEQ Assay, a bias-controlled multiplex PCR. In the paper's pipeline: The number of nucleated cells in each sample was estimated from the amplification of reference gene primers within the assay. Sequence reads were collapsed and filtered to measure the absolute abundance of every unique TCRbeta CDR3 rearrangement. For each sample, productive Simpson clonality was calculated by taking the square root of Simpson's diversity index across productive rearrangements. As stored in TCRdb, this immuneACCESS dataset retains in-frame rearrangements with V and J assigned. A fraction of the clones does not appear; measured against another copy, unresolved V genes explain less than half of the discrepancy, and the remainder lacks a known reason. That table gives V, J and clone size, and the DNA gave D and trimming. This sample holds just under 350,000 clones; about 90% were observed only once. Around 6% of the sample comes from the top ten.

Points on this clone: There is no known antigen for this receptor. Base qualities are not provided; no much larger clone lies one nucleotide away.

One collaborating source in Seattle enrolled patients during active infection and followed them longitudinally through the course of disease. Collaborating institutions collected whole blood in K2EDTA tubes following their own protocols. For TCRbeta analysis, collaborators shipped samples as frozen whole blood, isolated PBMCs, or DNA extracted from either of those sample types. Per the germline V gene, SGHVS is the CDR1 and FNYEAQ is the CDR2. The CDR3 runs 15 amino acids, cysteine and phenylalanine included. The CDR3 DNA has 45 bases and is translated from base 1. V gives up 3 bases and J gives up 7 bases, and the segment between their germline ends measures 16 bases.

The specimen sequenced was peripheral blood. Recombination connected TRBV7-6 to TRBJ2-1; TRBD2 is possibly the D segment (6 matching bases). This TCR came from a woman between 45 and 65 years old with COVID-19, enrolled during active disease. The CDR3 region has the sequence CASSLWPDGGNEQFF. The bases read TGTGCCAGCAGCTTGTGGCCTGATGGAGGGAATGAGCAGTTCTTC.